This T cell receptor beta chain originates from a study of blood T cell repertoires in COVID-19. Study-level background: In each case, the material was cDNA or gDNA derived from T cells, B-cell-depleted T cells, or PBMCs.

The protocol was immunoSEQ multiplex PCR, while the TCRdb copy is restricted to in-frame clones and leaves out a portion. The table lists some 88,000 clones, approximately 86% of them singletons. Sequenced sample: peripheral blood. The receptor's source is a man in his sixties with acute or convalescent COVID-19.

CDR3 loop: CASSLGPQGDYGYTF. CDR3 in DNA: TGTGCCAGCAGCTTAGGACCGCAGGGTGACTATGGCTACACCTTC. The rearrangement joins TRBV7-2 to TRBJ1-2; D might be TRBD1 (5 bases). The length of the CDR3 is 15 residues. The V gene lost 1 base and the J gene lost 3 bases, with 12 bases spanning the gap. Germline V CDR1 and CDR2: SGHTA, FQGNSA.